This TCR beta chain appears in the sequencing data of a study of blood T cell repertoires in COVID-19. In the study's own analysis: Reference gene primer amplification gave nucleated cell count estimates. Method: immunoSEQ multiplex PCR; TCRdb's copy keeps in-frame clones and lacks some. The V and J calls and clone size come from that table; D and trimming were worked out from the DNA. The data show 400,000 to 550,000 clones, with around 90% seen just once and around 1.8% held by the top ten. CDR3 length: 14 amino acids. Trimming took 0 bases from V and 14 from J; bases not matched to a gene: 11. Germline values: CDR1 SGHRS, CDR2 YFSETQ. Participants' reported clinical history set cohort assignment.

The chain uses TRBV5-1 and TRBJ2-3; 8 bases agree with TRBD2. The sample was PBMCs or T cells enriched from blood (not recorded which). This sequence was found in a woman aged 18-35 years with acute COVID-19. CDR3 DNA sequence: TGCGCCAGCAGCTTGGATAGCGGGGCTCCTGTGGGGTATTTT. Translated, it gives CASSLDSGAPVGYF.